This T cell receptor beta chain derives from a study of T cells in Graves' hyperthyroidism and ophthalmopathy. Amplified TCR beta CDR3 regions came from RNA transcripts. The HTBI primer set drove a first-round RT-PCR of the TCR CDR3. Each CDR3 protein is one row after TCRdb ran MiXCR on the multiplex PCR reads. The sample yields around 300,000 distinct CDR3 sequences, about an eighth seen once. V was cut by 0 bases and J by 2 bases, with 11 bases left in between. Per germline, CDR1 SQVTM and CDR2 ANQGSEA. This CDR3 comprises 14 residues. This clonotype was seen ten or more times. Hyperthyroidism patients were newly diagnosed, had disease duration under 2 months, and were aged 18 to 65 years.

The sequencing sample was made of blood. The chain has TRBV29-1 and TRBJ2-7; D gene ambiguous. The sequence derives from a woman between 40 and 55 years old with Graves' hyperthyroidism. For the CDR3, the DNA is TGCAGCGTTGAAGATCCAGGCCAGCCCTACGAGCAGTACTTC. This sequence encodes CSVEDPGQPYEQYF.